This T cell receptor (beta chain) comes out of a study of quantifying T cell responses using KT2 cells. Study in general: cDNA was made from DNase-treated RNA using alpha and beta constant primers.

The cDNA 3' end received a ligated oligonucleotide with a UMI. The first PCR ran approximately 4 cycles with an equimolar RC1.1 and RC1.2 beta primer mix. TCRdb used MiXCR to reprocess the UMI-ligation and nested PCR reads, holding one entry per CDR3 protein. The repertoire holds 42,000 or so distinct CDR3 sequences, about a sixth seen once, with less than 50% in the top ten. KT2, a clone with a known TCR, was spiked into unfractionated PBMC. A range of KT2-to-PBMC ratios was made using fixed PBMC numbers. The sequence was obtained from a human donor. The sample consisted of PBMCs spiked with cells of the T cell clone KT2.

CDR3 loop: CASSQDRQGATNSPLHF. In DNA form, the CDR3 reads TGTGCCAGCAGCCAAGACCGACAGGGAGCTACTAATTCACCCCTCCACTTT. The V call is TRBV4-2, the J call TRBJ1-6; TRBD1 matches 7 bases. J gave up 6 bases and V 0 bases, and 8 bases lay outside the gene matches. The CDR3 contains 17 residues. CDR1 and CDR2 from the germline V gene are LGHNA and YNFKEQ.